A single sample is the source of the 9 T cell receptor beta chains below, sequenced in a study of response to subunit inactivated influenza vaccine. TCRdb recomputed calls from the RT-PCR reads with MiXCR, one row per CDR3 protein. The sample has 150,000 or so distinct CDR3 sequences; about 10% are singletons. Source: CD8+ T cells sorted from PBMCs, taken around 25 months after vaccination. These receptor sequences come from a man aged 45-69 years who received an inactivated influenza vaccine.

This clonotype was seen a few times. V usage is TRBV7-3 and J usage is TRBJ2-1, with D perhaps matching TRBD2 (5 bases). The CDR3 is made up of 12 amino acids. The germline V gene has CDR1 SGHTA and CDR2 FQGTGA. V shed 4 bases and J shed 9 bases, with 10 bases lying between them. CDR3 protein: CASSSTRSEQFF. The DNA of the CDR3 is TGTGCCAGCAGCTCCACTAGGAGTGAGCAGTTCTTC.

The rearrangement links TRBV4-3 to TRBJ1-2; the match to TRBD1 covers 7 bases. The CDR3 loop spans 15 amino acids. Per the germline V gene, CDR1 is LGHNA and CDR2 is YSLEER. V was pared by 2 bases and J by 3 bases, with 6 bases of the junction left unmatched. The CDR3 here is CASSQSKQGHYGYTF. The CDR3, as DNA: TGCGCCAGCAGCCAATCAAAACAGGGGCACTATGGCTACACCTTC.

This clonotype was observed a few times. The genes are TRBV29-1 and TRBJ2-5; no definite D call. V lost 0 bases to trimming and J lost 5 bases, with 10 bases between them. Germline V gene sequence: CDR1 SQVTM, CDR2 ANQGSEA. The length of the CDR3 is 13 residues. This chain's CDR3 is CSVEDRLYETQYF. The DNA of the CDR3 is TGCAGCGTTGAAGACAGGCTTTATGAGACCCAGTACTTC.

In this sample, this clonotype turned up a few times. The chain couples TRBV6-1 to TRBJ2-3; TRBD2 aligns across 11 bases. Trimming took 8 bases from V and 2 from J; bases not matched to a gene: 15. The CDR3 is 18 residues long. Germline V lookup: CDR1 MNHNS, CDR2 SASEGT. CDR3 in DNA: TGTGCCAGCTACATGGTAGCCGGGACTAGCGGTATCACAGATACGCAGTATTTT. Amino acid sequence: CASYMVAGTSGITDTQYF.

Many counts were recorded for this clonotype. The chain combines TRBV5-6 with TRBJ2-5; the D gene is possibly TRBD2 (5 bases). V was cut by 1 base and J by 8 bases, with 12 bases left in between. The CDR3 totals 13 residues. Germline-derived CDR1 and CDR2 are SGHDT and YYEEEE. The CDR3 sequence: CASSLLAEGTQYF. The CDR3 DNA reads TGTGCCAGCAGCTTGCTAGCCGAGGGAACCCAGTACTTC.

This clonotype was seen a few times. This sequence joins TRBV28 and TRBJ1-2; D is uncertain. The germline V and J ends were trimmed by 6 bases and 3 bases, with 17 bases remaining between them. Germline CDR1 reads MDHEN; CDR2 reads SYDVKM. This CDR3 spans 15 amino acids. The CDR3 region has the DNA TGTGCCAGCAGCCCCATTATCGGTCTAGACTATGGCTACACCTTC. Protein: CASSPIIGLDYGYTF.

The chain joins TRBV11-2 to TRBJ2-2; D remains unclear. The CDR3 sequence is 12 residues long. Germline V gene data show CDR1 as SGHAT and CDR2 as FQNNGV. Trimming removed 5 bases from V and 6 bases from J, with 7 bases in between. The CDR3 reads CASSHFSGELFF. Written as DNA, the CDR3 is TGTGCCAGCAGCCATTTCTCCGGGGAGCTGTTTTTT.

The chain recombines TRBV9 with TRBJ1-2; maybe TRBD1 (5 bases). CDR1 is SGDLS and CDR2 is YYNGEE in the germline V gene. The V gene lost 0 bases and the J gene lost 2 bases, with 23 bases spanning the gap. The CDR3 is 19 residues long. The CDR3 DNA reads TGTGCCAGCAGCGTAGGAGCCCAAATACCCCGGGGGGGGAACTATGGCTACACCTTC. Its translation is CASSVGAQIPRGGNYGYTF.

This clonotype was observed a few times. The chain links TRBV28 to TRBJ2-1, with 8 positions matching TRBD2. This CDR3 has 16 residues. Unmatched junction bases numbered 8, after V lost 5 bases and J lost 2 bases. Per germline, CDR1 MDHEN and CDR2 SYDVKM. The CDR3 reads CASSPFLAGPYNEQFF. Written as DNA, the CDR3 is TGTGCCAGCAGTCCCTTTCTAGCGGGCCCCTACAATGAGCAGTTCTTC. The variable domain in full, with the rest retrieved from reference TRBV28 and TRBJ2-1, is DVKVTQSSRYLVKRTGEKVFLECVQDMDHENMFWYRQDPGLGLRLIYFSYDVKMKEKGDIPEGYSVSREKKERFSLILESASTNQTSMYLCASSPFLAGPYNEQFFGPGTRLTVL.